This T cell receptor (beta chain) was identified in a study of early T cells in non-severe SARS-CoV-2 infection. Study in general: Investigators sequenced bulk RNA drawn from unsorted whole blood, and chains remained unpaired.

The germline V and J ends were trimmed by 2 bases and 2 bases, with 10 bases remaining between them. This CDR3 is 14 amino acids long. Germline assignment: CDR1 SGHVS and CDR2 FNYEAQ. Separate cDNA molecules each had unique molecular identifiers attached to them. TCRdb fed the 5' RACE reads into MiXCR, producing one record per CDR3 protein. The data contain roughly 100,000 distinct CDR3 sequences, about 13% of them seen just once; the ten biggest clones take up around 2%. The clonotype was recovered from an adult who was a healthcare worker with PCR-confirmed SARS-CoV-2 infection or an uninfected control (not recorded which). The chain recombines TRBV7-6 with TRBJ2-7, with unresolved D. The sequenced sample was whole blood. CDR3 coding DNA: TGTGCCAGCAGCTTAAGCTACCTAACCTACGAGCAGTACTTC. This codes for CASSLSYLTYEQYF.